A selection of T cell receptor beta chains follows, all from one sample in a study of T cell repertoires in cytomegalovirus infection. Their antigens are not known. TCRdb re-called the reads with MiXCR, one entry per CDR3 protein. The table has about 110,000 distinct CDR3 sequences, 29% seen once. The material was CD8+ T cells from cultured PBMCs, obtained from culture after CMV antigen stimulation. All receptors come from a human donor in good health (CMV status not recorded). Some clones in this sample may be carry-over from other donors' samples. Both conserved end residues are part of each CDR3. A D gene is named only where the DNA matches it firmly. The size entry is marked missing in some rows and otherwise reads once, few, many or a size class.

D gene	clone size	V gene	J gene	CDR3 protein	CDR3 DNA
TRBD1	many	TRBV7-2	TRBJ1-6	CASSLTGTGLRPPLHF	TGTGCCAGCAGCTTAACCGGGACAGGGTTACGTCCACCCCTCCACTTT
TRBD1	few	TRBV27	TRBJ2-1	CASSLSQGPARGNEQFF	TGTGCCAGCAGTTTATCACAGGGGCCTGCAAGGGGGAATGAGCAGTTCTTC
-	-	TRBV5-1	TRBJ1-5	CASSEGYRTDQPQHF	TGCGCCAGCAGCGAGGGGTATAGGACAGATCAGCCCCAGCATTTT
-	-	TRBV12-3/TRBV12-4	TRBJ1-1	CASSFGTNTEAFF	TGTGCCAGCAGTTTTGGGACGAACACTGAAGCTTTCTTT
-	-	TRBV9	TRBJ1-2	CASSRGGSGYGYTF	TGTGCCAGCAGCAGGGGGGGTTCTGGCTATGGCTACACCTTC
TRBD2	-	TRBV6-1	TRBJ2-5	CASSDGGETQYF	TGTGCCAGCAGTGACGGGGGGGAGACCCAGTACTTC
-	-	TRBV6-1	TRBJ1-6	CASSSIGSHSPLHF	TGTGCCAGCAGTTCCATTGGATCCCATTCACCCCTCCACTTT
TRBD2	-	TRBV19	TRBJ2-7	CASSSAGAYEQYF	TGTGCCAGTAGTTCGGCGGGAGCCTACGAGCAGTACTTC
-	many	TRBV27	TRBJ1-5	CASSTGNNQPQHF	TGTGCCAGCAGTACAGGGAACAATCAGCCCCAGCATTTT
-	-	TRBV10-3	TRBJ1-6	CAISEGGQAGSPLHF	TGTGCCATCAGTGAAGGTGGGCAGGCTGGCTCACCCCTCCACTTT
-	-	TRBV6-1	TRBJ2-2	CASSERGTTNTGELFF	TGTGCCAGCAGTGAAAGGGGGACAACGAACACCGGGGAGCTGTTTTTT
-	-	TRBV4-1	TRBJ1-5	CASSPEPPGVLGQPQHF	TGCGCCAGCAGCCCCGAACCCCCGGGGGTTCTCGGGCAGCCCCAGCATTTT
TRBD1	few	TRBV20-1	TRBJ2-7	CSARERPRDRAYF	TGCAGTGCTAGAGAACGACCCCGGGACAGGGCCTACTTC
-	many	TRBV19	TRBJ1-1	CASSIGRGNTEAFF	TGTGCCAGTAGTATTGGCAGGGGGAACACTGAAGCTTTCTTT
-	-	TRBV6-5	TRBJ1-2	CASSSAGSAYGYTF	TGTGCCAGCAGTTCTGCCGGGAGCGCCTATGGCTACACCTTC
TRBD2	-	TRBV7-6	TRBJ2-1	CASSTASGGAYEQFF	TGTGCCAGCAGCACGGCTAGCGGGGGGGCCTATGAGCAGTTCTTC
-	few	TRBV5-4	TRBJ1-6	CASSTNNSPLHF	TGTGCCAGCAGCACGAATAATTCACCCCTCCACTTT
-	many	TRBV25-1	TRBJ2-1	CGAGMNEQFF	TGTGGCGCAGGGATGAATGAGCAGTTCTTC
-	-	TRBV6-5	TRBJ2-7	CASSDLGLIYEQYF	TGTGCCAGCAGCGACCTGGGACTTATCTACGAGCAGTACTTC
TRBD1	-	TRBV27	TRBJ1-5	CASRTGQSNQPQHF	TGTGCCAGCAGAACGGGACAGAGCAATCAGCCCCAGCATTTT
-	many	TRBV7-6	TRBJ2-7	CASSAGTHEQYF	TGTGCCAGCAGCGCCGGGACACACGAGCAGTACTTC
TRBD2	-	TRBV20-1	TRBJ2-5	CSAPLGRAQETQYF	TGCAGTGCCCCCTTGGGGAGGGCACAAGAGACCCAGTACTTC
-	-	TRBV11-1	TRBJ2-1	CASSSRAAVLNEQFF	TGTGCCAGCAGCTCCCGGGCCGCTGTTCTCAATGAGCAGTTCTTC
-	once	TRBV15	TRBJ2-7	CATSPNLRDEQYF	TGTGCCACCAGCCCGAACCTCAGGGACGAGCAGTACTTC
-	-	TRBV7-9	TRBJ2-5	CASSYRAPPQETQYF	TGTGCCAGCAGCTATAGGGCGCCCCCTCAAGAGACCCAGTACTTC
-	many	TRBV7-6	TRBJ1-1	CASRPMDRNTNTEAFF	TGTGCCAGCAGACCTATGGACAGAAACACAAACACTGAAGCTTTCTTT
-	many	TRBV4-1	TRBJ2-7	CASSYSRDGTYEQYF	TGCGCCAGCAGTTACTCACGGGACGGAACCTACGAGCAGTACTTC
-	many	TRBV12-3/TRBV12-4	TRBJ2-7	CASSFSVQASYEQYF	TGTGCCAGCAGTTTTTCTGTCCAGGCGAGCTACGAGCAGTACTTC
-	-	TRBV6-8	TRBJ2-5	CASSGEIQETQYF	TGTGCCAGCAGTGGAGAGATCCAAGAGACCCAGTACTTC
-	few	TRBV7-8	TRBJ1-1	CASSYGANTEAFF	TGTGCCAGCAGCTATGGGGCCAACACTGAAGCTTTCTTT
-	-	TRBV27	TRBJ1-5	CASAIGGNQPQHF	TGTGCCAGCGCGATCGGGGGCAATCAGCCCCAGCATTTT
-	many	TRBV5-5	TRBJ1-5	CASSLGAGSRNQPQHF	TGTGCCAGCAGCTTGGGAGCAGGGTCGAGGAATCAGCCCCAGCATTTT
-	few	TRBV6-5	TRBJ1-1	CASSPGLVSPEAFF	TGTGCCAGCAGTCCAGGGTTAGTATCCCCTGAAGCTTTCTTT
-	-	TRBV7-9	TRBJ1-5	CASSLLGQPQHF	TGTGCCAGCAGCTTATTGGGGCAGCCCCAGCATTTT
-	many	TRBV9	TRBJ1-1	CASSPSAMNTEAFF	TGTGCCAGCAGCCCCTCTGCAATGAACACTGAAGCTTTCTTT
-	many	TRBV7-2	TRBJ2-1	CASSFGSVIDEQFF	TGTGCCAGCAGCTTCGGTAGCGTCATCGATGAGCAGTTCTTC
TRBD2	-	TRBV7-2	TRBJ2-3	CANSLTGTSGTDTQYF	TGTGCCAACAGCCTTACCGGGACTAGCGGCACAGATACGCAGTATTTT
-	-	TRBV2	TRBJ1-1	CASSEGTDAFF	TGTGCCAGCAGTGAAGGGACAGACGCTTTCTTT
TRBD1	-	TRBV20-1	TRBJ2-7	CSASLTGARAYEQYF	TGCAGTGCTAGCCTAACAGGGGCCAGGGCCTACGAGCAGTACTTC
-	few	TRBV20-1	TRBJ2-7	CSARGLRNSYEQYF	TGCAGTGCTAGGGGACTGAGGAACTCCTACGAGCAGTACTTC
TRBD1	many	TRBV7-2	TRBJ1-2	CASSTQGNYGYTF	TGTGCCAGCAGCACACAGGGGAACTATGGCTACACCTTC
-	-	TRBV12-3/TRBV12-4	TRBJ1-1	CASSFWDCGTEAFF	TGTGCCAGCAGTTTCTGGGACTGCGGCACTGAAGCTTTCTTT
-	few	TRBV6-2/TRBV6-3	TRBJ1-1	CASIHREETNTEAFF	TGTGCCAGCATCCACAGGGAAGAAACGAACACTGAAGCTTTCTTT
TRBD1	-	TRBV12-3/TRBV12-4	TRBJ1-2	CASSLVDWDSFYGYTF	TGTGCCAGCAGTTTGGTAGACTGGGACAGTTTCTATGGCTACACCTTC
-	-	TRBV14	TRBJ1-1	CASSPSGGRSSGTEAFF	TGTGCCAGCAGCCCTTCCGGGGGACGTTCGTCAGGGACTGAAGCTTTCTTT